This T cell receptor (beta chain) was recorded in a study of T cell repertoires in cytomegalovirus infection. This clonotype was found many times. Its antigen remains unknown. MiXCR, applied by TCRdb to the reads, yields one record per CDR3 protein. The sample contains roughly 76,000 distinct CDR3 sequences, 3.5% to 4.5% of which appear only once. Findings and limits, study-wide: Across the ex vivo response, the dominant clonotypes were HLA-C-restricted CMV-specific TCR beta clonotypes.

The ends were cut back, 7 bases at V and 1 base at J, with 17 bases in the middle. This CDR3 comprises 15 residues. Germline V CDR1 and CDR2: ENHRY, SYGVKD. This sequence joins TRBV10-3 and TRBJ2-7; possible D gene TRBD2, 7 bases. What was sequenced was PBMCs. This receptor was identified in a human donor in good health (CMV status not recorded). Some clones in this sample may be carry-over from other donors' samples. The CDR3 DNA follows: TGTGCCATCAACTCCGGGGGGCACCCGTCCTACGAGCAGTACTTC. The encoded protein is CAINSGGHPSYEQYF.